What follows describes a single T cell receptor beta chain. The antigen is undetermined. This record belongs to a study of OX40 agonist ivuxolimab in advanced cancers. TCRdb keeps only in-frame clones here, not all; method: immunoSEQ multiplex PCR. The table has about 120,000 clones, 85% to 95% seen once. Trimming stripped 3 bases from V and 2 bases from J, with 17 bases between. Germline CDR1 reads SGHDT; CDR2 reads YYEEEE. This CDR3 has 17 residues. Study findings and constraints: Doses of 0.1 to 3.0 mg/kg were accompanied by clonal expansion of CD4+ and CD8+ blood T cells by week 6. A proportion of nonresponders additionally exhibited low normalized T-cell clonal expansion.

The sample was CD4+ or CD8+ T cells sorted from blood, taken in a trial of the OX40 agonist ivuxolimab. The rearrangement uses TRBV5-6 and TRBJ1-4; a possible D gene is TRBD1 (5 bases). This clonotype originated in an adult with an advanced solid tumor such as melanoma, head and neck, liver or kidney cancer. Here the CDR3 reads CASSSYGSGTTNEKLFF. The DNA for the CDR3 is TGTGCCAGCAGCTCATATGGATCGGGGACGACTAATGAAAAACTGTTTTTT.